The subject of this entry is one T cell receptor beta chain. These data belong to a study of T cell changes during pregnancy in multiple sclerosis. The germline V gene encodes CDR1 SEHNR and CDR2 FQNEAQ (reference sequence). The CDR3 totals 14 residues. The V segment lost 6 bases and the J segment 8 bases; nucleotides outside the gene matches: 10. TCRdb's table, derived via immunoSEQ multiplex PCR, lists solely in-frame clones and lacks some. The sample shows roughly 90,000 clones, around 93% of them seen only once. This clonotype was sampled from a female donor in good health, enrolled as a control in a pregnancy study. Sequencing was performed on peripheral blood, taken in the first trimester of pregnancy. V gene TRBV7-9 combines with J gene TRBJ2-1; 7 bases are shared with TRBD1. CDR3 nucleotides: TGTGCCAGCAGTTCGACGACAGGGCGCGATGAGCAGTTCTTC. It translates to CASSSTTGRDEQFF.